Each of the 21 T cell receptor beta chains below was sequenced from the same sample in a study of T cell responses to AZD1222 COVID-19 vaccine. The repertoire was sequenced with immunoSEQ multiplex PCR; TCRdb's copy has only in-frame clones and lacks some. The sample lists around 140,000 clones; 90% were seen once. Sequencing was performed on peripheral blood, taken on day 0 of AZD1222 vaccination. The receptors originated from an adult in good health.

The chain recombines TRBV15 with TRBJ2-1; D is possibly TRBD1 (6 bases). The CDR3 totals 17 residues. Trimming took off 0 bases at V and 6 bases at J, with 18 bases between the two ends. Germline CDR1 reads LNHNV; CDR2 reads YYDKDF (reference sequence). The CDR3 bases are TGTGCCACCAGCAGAGATGCCTCCGAGACAGGCACCAATGAGCAGTTCTTC. Translated, it gives CATSRDASETGTNEQFF.

This chain connects TRBV6-4 to TRBJ2-2; weak D call: TRBD2 (6 bases). Trimming pared 3 bases from V and 5 bases from J, leaving 10 bases between. The length of the CDR3 is 14 residues. Looked up from germline, CDR1 is MRHNA and CDR2 is SNTAGT. CDR3: CASSERGGTGELFF. CDR3 sequence (DNA): TGTGCCAGCAGTGAGCGGGGTGGGACCGGGGAGCTGTTTTTT.

This sequence joins TRBV25-1 and TRBJ1-4, with 9 bases lining up with TRBD1. CDR3 length: 14 residues. V dropped 5 bases and J dropped 7; count of bases not matched to a gene: 5. Germline CDR1 MGHDK, CDR2 SYGVNS. The CDR3 protein is CASSKQGAGEKLFF. The CDR3 bases are TGTGCCAGCAGTAAACAGGGGGCAGGTGAAAAACTGTTTTTT.

The chain carries TRBV19 and TRBJ1-2, with TRBD1 matching 7 bases. There are 15 residues in the CDR3. The germline CDR1 and CDR2 sequences are LNHDA and SQIVND (reference sequence). V was pared by 3 bases and J by 2 bases, with 6 bases of the junction left unmatched. CDR3 DNA sequence: TGTGCCAGTAGTATCGGCGGGACAGAAAACTATGGCTACACCTTC. This encodes CASSIGGTENYGYTF.

The V gene is TRBV9, the J gene TRBJ2-3; 14 bases fit TRBD2. V lost 2 bases and J lost 2; bases outside the gene matches: 7. CDR3 size: 18 residues. Germline V gene data show CDR1 as SGDLS and CDR2 as YYNGEE. For the CDR3, the DNA is TGTGCCAGCAGCGTCTCCGGGACTAGCGGGGGCAACACAGATACGCAGTATTTT. This encodes CASSVSGTSGGNTDTQYF.

V gene TRBV14 combines with J gene TRBJ2-3; 10 bases are shared with TRBD2. V shed 5 bases, J shed 3 bases, and the junction held 11 bases outside the gene matches. The CDR3 extends over 17 amino acids. Germline CDR1 reads SGHDN; CDR2 reads FVKESK. The CDR3 DNA follows: TGTGCCAGCAGCACCAGCCCCCTAGCGGGGGTAACAGATACGCAGTATTTT. Translation: CASSTSPLAGVTDTQYF.

The J gene is TRBJ1-5, the V gene TRBV28; weak D call: TRBD1 (5 bases). The CDR3 covers 14 residues. Per germline, CDR1 MDHEN and CDR2 SYDVKM. V shed 5 bases and J shed 3 bases, with 11 bases lying between them. In nucleotides, the CDR3 is TGTGCCAGCAGTCTCAGGGCCTACAATCAGCCCCAGCATTTT. Translating gives CASSLRAYNQPQHF.

The chain is built from TRBV10-3 and TRBJ1-1, with a possible D match to TRBD1 (5 bases). The CDR3 sequence is 15 residues long. In germline, CDR1 is ENHRY, CDR2 SYGVKD. Trimming removed 2 bases from V and 4 bases from J, with 14 bases in between. CDR3 sequence reads: CAISEEYRGRTEAFF. The CDR3 nucleotides are TGTGCCATCAGTGAGGAATATAGGGGCCGCACTGAAGCTTTCTTT.

V is TRBV5-5 and J is TRBJ1-2, with 9 bases fitting TRBD1. This CDR3 is 16 amino acids long. J was trimmed by 4 bases and V by 0 bases; bases with no gene match: 7. Germline values: CDR1 SGHKS, CDR2 YYEKEE (reference sequence). Here the CDR3 reads CASSLVRTGESYGYTF. In nucleotides, the CDR3 is TGTGCCAGCAGCTTGGTAAGGACAGGGGAATCCTATGGCTACACCTTC.

The table lists this clone with a few counts. The chain combines TRBV3-1 (or the pseudogene TRBV3-2) with TRBJ2-1; D unclear. CDR1 is LGHDT and CDR2 is YNNKEL in the germline V gene (reference sequence). The CDR3 sequence is 15 residues long. Trimming took 4 bases from V and 7 from J, leaving 17 bases between them. The CDR3 coding sequence is TGTGCCAGCAGCCCCCGTGGAACCACGGTAAATGAGCAGTTCTTC. Its protein is CASSPRGTTVNEQFF.

V is TRBV19 and J is TRBJ1-4; perhaps TRBD1 as D (6 bases). V lost 7 bases and J lost 10, with 13 bases in between. There are 12 residues in the CDR3. CDR1 and CDR2 from the germline V gene are LNHDA and SQIVND (reference sequence). This chain's CDR3 is CASTGVYGKLFF. The CDR3 DNA reads TGTGCCAGTACAGGGGTTTACGGAAAACTGTTTTTT.

CDR3 nucleotides: TGTGCCAGTAGTGAGGGCACTGCCTACGAGCAGTACTTC. Its translation is CASSEGTAYEQYF. V gene TRBV19 combines with J gene TRBJ2-7; possible D gene TRBD2, 5 bases. Germline values: CDR1 LNHDA, CDR2 SQIVND (reference sequence). The CDR3 runs to 13 residues. V was trimmed by 5 bases and J by 2 bases, leaving 10 bases between them.

The V gene is TRBV28, the J gene TRBJ1-2; D not certain. From germline, CDR1 is MDHEN and CDR2 SYDVKM. V was trimmed by 2 bases and J by 2 bases, leaving 6 bases between them. The CDR3 spans 13 residues. DNA of the CDR3: TGTGCCAGCAGTTTAGTGGGGAACTATGGCTACACCTTC. Translation: CASSLVGNYGYTF.

This clone occurred once. V usage is TRBV10-3 and J usage is TRBJ2-2; D might be TRBD1 or TRBD2, each matching 6 bases. The CDR3 runs 13 residues. Germline CDR1 ENHRY, CDR2 SYGVKD. V lost 6 bases, J lost 7 bases, and 12 bases lay in between. CDR3 region: CAIRGRGGGELFF. The CDR3 nucleotides are TGTGCCATCAGAGGCAGGGGAGGCGGGGAGCTGTTTTTT.

The rearrangement uses TRBV6-5 and TRBJ2-2, with D perhaps TRBD2 (6 bases). Germline V gene lookup returns CDR1 MNHEY and CDR2 SVGAGI. The ends were cut back, 6 bases at V and 7 bases at J, with 12 bases in the middle. The CDR3 has 13 residues. CDR3: CASREGPGGELFF. The CDR3 bases are TGTGCCAGCAGGGAGGGACCTGGCGGGGAGCTGTTTTTT.

The chain employs TRBV24-1 and TRBJ2-5, with a possible D match to TRBD2 (7 bases). The ends were cut back, 5 bases at V and 5 bases at J, with 17 bases in the middle. Germline values: CDR1 KGHDR, CDR2 SFDVKD. The CDR3 has 15 amino acids. In DNA form, the CDR3 reads TGTGCCACCAGTGGGGGGCGGGAGAAATTTGAGACCCAGTACTTC. This codes for CATSGGREKFETQYF.

This clone was observed a single time. The chain links TRBV9 to TRBJ1-1; the D gene is possibly TRBD1 (5 bases). The CDR3 covers 15 residues. The germline V and J ends were trimmed by 7 bases and 4 bases, with 20 bases remaining between them. The V gene's germline CDR1 is SGDLS and CDR2 YYNGEE. CDR3 nucleotides: TGTGCCAGCTCCAGAGATGGGGGGGGAATCACTGAAGCTTTCTTT. Translating gives CASSRDGGGITEAFF.

J is TRBJ1-1 and V is TRBV19, with 7 nucleotides matching TRBD1. V lost 6 bases to trimming and J lost 0 bases; unmatched junction nucleotides: 10. Germline V CDR1 and CDR2: LNHDA, SQIVND (reference sequence). The CDR3 consists of 16 residues. CDR3 DNA: TGTGCCAGTAGCCAAGGCAGACAGGGCCTGAACACTGAAGCTTTCTTT. Its translation is CASSQGRQGLNTEAFF. Complete variable domain (other parts from reference TRBV19 and TRBJ1-1): DGGITQSPKYLFRKEGQNVTLSCEQNLNHDAMYWYRQDPGQGLRLIYYSQIVNDFQKGDIAEGYSVSREKKESFPLTVTSAQKNPTAFYLCASSQGRQGLNTEAFFGQGTRLTVV.

This chain connects TRBV19 to TRBJ2-2; D uncertain. The CDR3 is made up of 15 amino acids. Trimming left V 3 bases short and J 0 bases short, with 8 bases between. Germline CDR1 and CDR2: LNHDA and SQIVND (reference sequence). The CDR3 region is CASSIPRTNTGELFF. The CDR3 bases are TGTGCCAGTAGTATTCCACGAACGAACACCGGGGAGCTGTTTTTT.

This sequence joins TRBV7-3 and TRBJ2-3; maybe TRBD2 (6 bases). The CDR3 has 14 amino acids. The germline V gene has CDR1 SGHTA and CDR2 FQGTGA. With 6 bases removed from V and 2 bases from J, the gap between germline ends came to 12 bases. CDR3 in amino acids: CASSQTGLTDTQYF. In DNA form, the CDR3 reads TGTGCCAGCAGTCAAACGGGACTCACAGATACGCAGTATTTT.

This clone was counted once. The CDR3 sequence: CASSDSAGGSTDTQYF. The CDR3 bases are TGTGCCAGCAGTGACTCGGCGGGGGGTAGCACAGATACGCAGTATTTT. The J gene is TRBJ2-3, the V gene TRBV6-4, with 8 bases identical to TRBD2. With V trimmed by 0 bases and J by 0 bases, 2 bases remained unmatched. CDR1 is MRHNA, CDR2 SNTAGT, per germline. This CDR3 is built from 16 residues.